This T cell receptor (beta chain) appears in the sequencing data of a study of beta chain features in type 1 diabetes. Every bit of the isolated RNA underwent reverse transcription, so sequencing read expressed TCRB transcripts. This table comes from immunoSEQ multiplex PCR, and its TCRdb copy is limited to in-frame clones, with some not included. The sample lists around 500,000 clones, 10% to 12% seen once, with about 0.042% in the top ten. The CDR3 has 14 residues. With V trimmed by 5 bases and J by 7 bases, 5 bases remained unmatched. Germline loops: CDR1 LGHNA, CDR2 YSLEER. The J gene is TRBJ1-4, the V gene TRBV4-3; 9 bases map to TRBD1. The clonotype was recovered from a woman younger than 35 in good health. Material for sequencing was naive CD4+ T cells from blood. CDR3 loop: CASSVDRGGEKLFF. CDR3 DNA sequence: TGCGCCAGCAGCGTGGACAGGGGCGGTGAAAAACTGTTTTTT.